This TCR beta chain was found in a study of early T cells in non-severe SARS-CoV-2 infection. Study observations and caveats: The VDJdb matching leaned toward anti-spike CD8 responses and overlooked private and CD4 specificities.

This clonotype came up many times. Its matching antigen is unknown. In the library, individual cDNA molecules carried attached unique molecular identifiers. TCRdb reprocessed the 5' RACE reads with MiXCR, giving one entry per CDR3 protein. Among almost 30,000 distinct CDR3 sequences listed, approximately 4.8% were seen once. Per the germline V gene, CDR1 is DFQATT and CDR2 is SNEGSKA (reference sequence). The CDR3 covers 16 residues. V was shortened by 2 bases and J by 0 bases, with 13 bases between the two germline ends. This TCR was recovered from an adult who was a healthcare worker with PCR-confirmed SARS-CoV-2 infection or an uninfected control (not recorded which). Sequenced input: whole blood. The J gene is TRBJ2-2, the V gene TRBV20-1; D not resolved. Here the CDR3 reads CSARLTPRTNTGELFF. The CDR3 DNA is TGCAGTGCTAGATTGACCCCCAGGACGAACACCGGGGAGCTGTTTTTT.